This T cell receptor (beta chain) was sequenced for a study of shared clonotypes between healthy human individuals. Here immunoSEQ multiplex PCR was the method, and the copy in TCRdb shows in-frame clones only, minus some. This sample yields fewer than 2.5 million clones, of which more than 85% are seen a single time; approximately 0.37% belongs to the top ten. The CDR3 has 14 amino acids. Input material: naive CD4+ T cells from PBMCs. Subset described: CD45RA+ positively selected. This receptor was obtained from a young man in good health. Some clones in this sample may be carry-over from other donors' samples. The rearrangement uses TRBV21-1 and TRBJ2-7. TRBV21-1 is flagged as a pseudogene. The CDR3 DNA reads as TGTGCCAGCAGCAAACGGCCGGTCCTCTACGAGCAGTACTTC. Its protein product is CASSKRPVLYEQYF.